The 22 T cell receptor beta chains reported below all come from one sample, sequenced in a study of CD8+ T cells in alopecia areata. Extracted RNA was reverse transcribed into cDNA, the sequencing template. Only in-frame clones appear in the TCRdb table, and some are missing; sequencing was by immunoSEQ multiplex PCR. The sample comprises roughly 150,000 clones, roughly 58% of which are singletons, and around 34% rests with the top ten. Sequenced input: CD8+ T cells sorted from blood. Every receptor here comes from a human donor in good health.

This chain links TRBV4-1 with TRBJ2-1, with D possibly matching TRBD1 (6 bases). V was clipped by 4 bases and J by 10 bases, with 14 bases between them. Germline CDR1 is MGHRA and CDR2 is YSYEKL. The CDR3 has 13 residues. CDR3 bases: TGCGCCAGCAGCCTAGACAGGTACGGGGAGCAGTTCTTC. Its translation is CASSLDRYGEQFF.

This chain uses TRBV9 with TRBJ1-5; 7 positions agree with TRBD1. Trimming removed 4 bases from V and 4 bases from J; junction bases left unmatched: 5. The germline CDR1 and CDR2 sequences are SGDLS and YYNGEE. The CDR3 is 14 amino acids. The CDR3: CASSPGGMNQPQHF. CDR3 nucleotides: TGTGCCAGCAGCCCAGGGGGTATGAATCAGCCCCAGCATTTT.

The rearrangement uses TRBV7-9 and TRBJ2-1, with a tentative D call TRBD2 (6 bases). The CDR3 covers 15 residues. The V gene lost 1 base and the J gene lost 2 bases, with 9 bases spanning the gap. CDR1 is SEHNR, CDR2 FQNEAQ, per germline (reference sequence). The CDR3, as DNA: TGTGCCAGCAGCTTAGGGGCGGGAACCTACAATGAGCAGTTCTTC. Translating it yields CASSLGAGTYNEQFF.

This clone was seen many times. CDR3 bases: TGTGCCAGCAGTCGGACTAGCAACAATGAGCAGTTCTTC. This codes for CASSRTSNNEQFF. The chain couples TRBV6-4 to TRBJ2-1, with 8 bases identical to TRBD2. V shed 5 bases and J 5 bases; nucleotides not matched to a gene: 2. Germline V lookup: CDR1 MRHNA, CDR2 SNTAGT. The CDR3 loop spans 13 amino acids.

CDR3 nucleotides: TGTGCCAGCAGCTTCGGGGGAGACAAAAACATTCAGTACTTC. Its translation: CASSFGGDKNIQYF. The chain is built from TRBV13 and TRBJ2-4, with D perhaps TRBD2 (6 bases). The CDR3 has 14 residues. CDR1 is PRHDT, CDR2 FYEKMQ, per germline (reference sequence). Between the trimmed V and J ends, which lost 3 bases and 3 bases, there was a span of 9 bases.

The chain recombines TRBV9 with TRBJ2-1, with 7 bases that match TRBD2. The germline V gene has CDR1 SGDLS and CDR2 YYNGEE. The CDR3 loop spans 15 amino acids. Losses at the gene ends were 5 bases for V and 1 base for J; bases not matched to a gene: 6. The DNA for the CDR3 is TGTGCCAGCAGTCCTAGCGGTGGTTCCTACAATGAGCAGTTCTTC. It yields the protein CASSPSGGSYNEQFF.

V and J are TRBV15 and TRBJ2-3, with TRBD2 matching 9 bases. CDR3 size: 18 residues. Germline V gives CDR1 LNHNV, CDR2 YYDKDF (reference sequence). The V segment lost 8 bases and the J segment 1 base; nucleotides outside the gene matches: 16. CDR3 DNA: TGTGCCACCCCCAATACAGTTCGTAGCGGGGGCTGCACAGATACGCAGTATTTT. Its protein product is CATPNTVRSGGCTDTQYF.

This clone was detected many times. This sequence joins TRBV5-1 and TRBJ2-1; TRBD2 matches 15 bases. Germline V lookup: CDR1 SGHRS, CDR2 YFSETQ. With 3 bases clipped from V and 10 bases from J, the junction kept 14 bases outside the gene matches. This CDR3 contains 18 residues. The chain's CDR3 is CASSSGTSGRSSYREQFF. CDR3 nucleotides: TGCGCCAGCAGCTCGGGGACTAGCGGGAGGTCCAGCTACAGGGAGCAGTTCTTC.

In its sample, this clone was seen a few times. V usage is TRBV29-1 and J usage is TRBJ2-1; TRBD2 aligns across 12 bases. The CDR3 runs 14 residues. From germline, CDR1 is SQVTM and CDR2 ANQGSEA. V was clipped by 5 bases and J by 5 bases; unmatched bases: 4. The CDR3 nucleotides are TGCAGCGTTCTAGCGGGAGGGCCCCACAATGAGCAGTTCTTC. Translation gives CSVLAGGPHNEQFF.

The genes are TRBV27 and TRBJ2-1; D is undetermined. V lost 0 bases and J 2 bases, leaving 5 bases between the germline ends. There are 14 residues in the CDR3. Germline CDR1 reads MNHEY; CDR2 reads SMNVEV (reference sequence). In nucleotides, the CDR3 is TGTGCCAGCAGTTTATCGTCCACCTACAATGAGCAGTTCTTC. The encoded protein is CASSLSSTYNEQFF.

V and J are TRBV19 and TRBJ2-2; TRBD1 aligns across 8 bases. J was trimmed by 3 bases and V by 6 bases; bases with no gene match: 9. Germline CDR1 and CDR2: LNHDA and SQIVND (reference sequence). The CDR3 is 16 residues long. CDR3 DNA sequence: TGTGCCAGTAGATGGGTGGACAGGGTACACACCGGGGAGCTGTTTTTT. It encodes CASRWVDRVHTGELFF.

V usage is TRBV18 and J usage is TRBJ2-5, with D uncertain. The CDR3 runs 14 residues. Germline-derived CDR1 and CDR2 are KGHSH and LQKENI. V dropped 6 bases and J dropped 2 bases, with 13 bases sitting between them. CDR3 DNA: TGTGCCAGCTCTACGGCGGAACAGCAAGAGACCCAGTACTTC. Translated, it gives CASSTAEQQETQYF. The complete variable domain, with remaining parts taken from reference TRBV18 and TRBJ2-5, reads NAGVMQNPRHLVRRRGQEARLRCSPMKGHSHVYWYRQLPEEGLKFMVYLQKENIIDESGMPKERFSAEFPKEGPSILRIQQVVRGDSAAYFCASSTAEQQETQYFGPGTRLLVL.

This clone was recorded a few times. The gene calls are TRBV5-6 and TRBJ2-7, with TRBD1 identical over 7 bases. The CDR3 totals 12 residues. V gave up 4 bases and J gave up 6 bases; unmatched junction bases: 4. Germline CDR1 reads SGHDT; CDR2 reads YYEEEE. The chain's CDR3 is CASSTGTAEQYF. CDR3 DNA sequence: TGTGCCAGCAGCACGGGGACAGCCGAGCAGTACTTC.

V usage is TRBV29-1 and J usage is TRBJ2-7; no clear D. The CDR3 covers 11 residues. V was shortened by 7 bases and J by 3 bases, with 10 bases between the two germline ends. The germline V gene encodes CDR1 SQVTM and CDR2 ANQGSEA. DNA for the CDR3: TGCAGCGGCAGTTGGGGCTACGAGCAGTACTTC. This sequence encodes CSGSWGYEQYF.

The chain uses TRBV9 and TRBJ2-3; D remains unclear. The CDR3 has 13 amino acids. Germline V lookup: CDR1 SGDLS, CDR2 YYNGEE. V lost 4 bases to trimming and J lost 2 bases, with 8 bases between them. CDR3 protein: CASSLWDTDTQYF. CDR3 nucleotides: TGTGCCAGCAGCCTCTGGGACACAGATACGCAGTATTTT.

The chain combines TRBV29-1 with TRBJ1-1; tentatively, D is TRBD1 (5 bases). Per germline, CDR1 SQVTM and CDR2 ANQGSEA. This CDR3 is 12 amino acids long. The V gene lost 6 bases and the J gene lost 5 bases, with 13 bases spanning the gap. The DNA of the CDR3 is TGCAGCGTCCGGAGAGGGGTGACTGAAGCTTTCTTT. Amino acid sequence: CSVRRGVTEAFF.

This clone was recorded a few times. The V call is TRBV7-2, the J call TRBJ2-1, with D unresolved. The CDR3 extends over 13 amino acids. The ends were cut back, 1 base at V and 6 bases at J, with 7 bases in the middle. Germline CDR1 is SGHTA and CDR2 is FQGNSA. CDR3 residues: CASSLVGFNEQFF. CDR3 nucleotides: TGTGCCAGCAGCTTAGTGGGCTTCAATGAGCAGTTCTTC.

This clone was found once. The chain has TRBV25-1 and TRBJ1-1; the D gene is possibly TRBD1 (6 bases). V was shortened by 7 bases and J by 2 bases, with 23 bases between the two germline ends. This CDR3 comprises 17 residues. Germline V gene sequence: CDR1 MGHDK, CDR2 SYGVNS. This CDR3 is CASNGWGAREVNTEAFF. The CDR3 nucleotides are TGTGCCAGCAACGGATGGGGGGCGCGGGAGGTTAACACTGAAGCTTTCTTT.

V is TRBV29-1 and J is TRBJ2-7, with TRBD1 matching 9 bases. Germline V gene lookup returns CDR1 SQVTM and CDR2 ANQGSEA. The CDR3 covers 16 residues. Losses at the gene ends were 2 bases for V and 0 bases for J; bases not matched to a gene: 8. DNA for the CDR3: TGCAGCGTTGAAATACGGGGACAGGGACACTCCTACGAGCAGTACTTC. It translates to CSVEIRGQGHSYEQYF.

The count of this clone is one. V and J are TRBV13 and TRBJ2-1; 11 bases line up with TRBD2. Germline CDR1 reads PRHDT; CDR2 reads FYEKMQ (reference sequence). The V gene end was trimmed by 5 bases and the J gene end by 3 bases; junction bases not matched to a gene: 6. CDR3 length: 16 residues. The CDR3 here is CASSPAGLAGYNEQFF. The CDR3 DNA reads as TGTGCCAGCAGCCCCGCCGGACTAGCGGGCTACAATGAGCAGTTCTTC. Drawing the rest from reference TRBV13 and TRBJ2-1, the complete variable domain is AAGVIQSPRHLIKEKRETATLKCYPIPRHDTVYWYQQGPGQDPQFLISFYEKMQSDKGSIPDRFSAQQFSDYHSELNMSSLELGDSALYFCASSPAGLAGYNEQFFGPGTRLTVL.

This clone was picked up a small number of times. In DNA form, the CDR3 reads TGTGCCAGACAATTTGAGGGGCCTTCAGATACGCAGTATTTT. It codes for CARQFEGPSDTQYF. The chain recombines TRBV6-6 with TRBJ2-3, with D possibly being TRBD1 or TRBD2 (5 bases each). Germline V gene data show CDR1 as MNHNY and CDR2 as SVGAGI (reference sequence). The ends were cut back, 9 bases at V and 4 bases at J, with 17 bases in the middle. The CDR3 spans 14 residues.

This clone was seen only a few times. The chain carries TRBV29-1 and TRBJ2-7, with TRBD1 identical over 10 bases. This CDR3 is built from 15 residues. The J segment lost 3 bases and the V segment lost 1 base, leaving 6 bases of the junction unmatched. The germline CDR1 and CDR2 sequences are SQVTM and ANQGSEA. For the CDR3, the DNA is TGCAGCGTTGAAGTCCTCCGGACAGGGGGCTACGAGCAGTACTTC. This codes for CSVEVLRTGGYEQYF.